The 6 T cell receptor beta chains below all came from one sample that was sequenced in a study of cytomegalovirus exposure and HLA in healthy donors. The primer mix had 60 Vbeta and 13 Jbeta primers. Libraries were prepared by immunoSEQ multiplex PCR; TCRdb keeps only in-frame clonotypes and omits some of them. The sample holds 180,000 or so clones; roughly 79% are singletons and the top ten take approximately 2.2%. The sample taken for sequencing was PBMCs. Receptor source: a woman younger than 45 in good health and CMV-seropositive.

The chain carries TRBV6-1 and TRBJ1-1, with 7 bases fitting TRBD1. In germline, CDR1 is MNHNS, CDR2 SASEGT. CDR3 length: 13 amino acids. Trimming removed 5 bases from V and 5 bases from J; junction bases left unmatched: 5. The CDR3 DNA reads as TGTGCCAGCAGTCGAACAGGGGAAACTGAAGCTTTCTTT. It encodes CASSRTGETEAFF.

This sequence joins TRBV7-9 and TRBJ2-5, with D possibly being TRBD2 (5 bases). Germline CDR1 and CDR2: SEHNR and FQNEAQ (reference sequence). Trimming removed 5 bases at V and 1 base at J, with 8 bases between. The CDR3 is made up of 13 amino acids. CDR3 sequence (DNA): TGTGCCAGCAGCCGAGGGATCCAAGAGACCCAGTACTTC. Amino acid sequence: CASSRGIQETQYF. Variable domain in full (rest from reference TRBV7-9 and TRBJ2-5): DTGVSQNPRHKITKRGQNVTFRCDPISEHNRLYWYRQTLGQGPEFLTYFQNEAQLEKSRLLSDRFSAERPKGSFSTLEIQRTEQGDSAMYLCASSRGIQETQYFGPGTRLLVL.

Points on this clone: Mismatch with germline at one junction end may stem from a read error. At the DNA level, this CDR3 is encoded by other sequences in the same sample as well. CDR3 sequence reads: CASSYERDPRDNEQFF. The DNA for the CDR3 is TGCGCCAGCAGTTACGAGAGGGATCCAAGGGACAATGAGCAGTTCTTC. This chain joins TRBV6-5 and TRBJ2-1; D possibly corresponds to TRBD2 (5 bases). From germline, CDR1 is MNHEY and CDR2 SVGAGI. CDR3 size: 16 residues.

The chain has TRBV7-2 and TRBJ1-3; TRBD1 is a possible D gene (6 bases). Trimming took off 1 base at V and 4 bases at J, with 11 bases between the two ends. This CDR3 is built from 15 residues. Germline lookup yields CDR1 SGHTA and CDR2 FQGNSA. CDR3 residues: CASSLEGGFGNTIYF. CDR3 DNA sequence: TGTGCCAGCAGCTTAGAAGGGGGTTTCGGAAACACCATATATTTT.

The chain joins TRBV6-6 to TRBJ1-1, with D unclear. The length of the CDR3 is 14 residues. V was shortened by 2 bases and J by 0 bases, with 7 bases between the two germline ends. Germline CDR1 and CDR2: MNHNY and SVGAGI (reference sequence). CDR3 in DNA: TGTGCCAGCAGTTACGGGAGGGTGAACACTGAAGCTTTCTTT. Protein sequence: CASSYGRVNTEAFF.

The sample holds one count of this clone. The genes are TRBV9 and TRBJ1-5; 7 nucleotides line up with TRBD1. The germline CDR1 and CDR2 sequences are SGDLS and YYNGEE. J was trimmed by 4 bases and V by 0 bases; bases with no gene match: 1. This CDR3 contains 14 residues. The CDR3 DNA is TGTGCCAGCAGCGTAGGGGACAGTAATCAGCCCCAGCATTTT. Its translation is CASSVGDSNQPQHF.